One and the same sample provided the 14 T cell receptor beta chains below, sequenced in a study of blood T cells in healthy people across ages. Together with a sample-barcoded 5' primer, a J-beta primer mix was included in a second PCR lasting roughly 6 to 12 cycles. TCRdb reprocessed the 5' RACE reads via MiXCR and lists one record per CDR3 protein. Counted here are 790,000 or so distinct CDR3 sequences, about 61% occurring once; the ten biggest clones make up more than 25%. The sample taken for sequencing was blood. These receptors all stem from a man between 35 and 55 years old in good health.

The V gene is TRBV28, the J gene TRBJ2-3, with D perhaps TRBD2 (6 bases). The CDR3 runs to 17 residues. V gave up 4 bases and J gave up 3 bases, with 20 bases separating them. Germline V gives CDR1 MDHEN, CDR2 SYDVKM. The CDR3 loop reads CASSSASVRHGTDTQYF. CDR3 DNA: TGTGCCAGCAGTTCCGCTAGCGTGAGACATGGTACAGATACGCAGTATTTT.

The V and J genes are TRBV7-9 and TRBJ1-1, with D possibly matching TRBD1 (5 bases). V gave up 5 bases and J gave up 3 bases, with 13 bases separating them. The CDR3 is 14 residues long. Germline V gene data show CDR1 as SEHNR and CDR2 as FQNEAQ (reference sequence). The DNA of the CDR3 is TGTGCCAGCAGCCATTCGGGGACCTACACTGAAGCTTTCTTT. Its protein is CASSHSGTYTEAFF.

The chain combines TRBV24-1 with TRBJ1-2; D is ambiguous. Germline CDR1 is KGHDR and CDR2 is SFDVKD. V shed 3 bases and J shed 8 bases, with 18 bases lying between them. The CDR3 length is 15 residues. CDR3 sequence: CATSDPNRWDGGYTF. The CDR3 region has the DNA TGTGCCACCAGTGATCCGAATAGGTGGGATGGCGGCTACACCTTC.

The genes are TRBV4-3 and TRBJ2-5; the match to TRBD1 covers 9 bases. The V and J ends lost 2 bases and 3 bases, in that order; junction bases with no gene match: 4. The CDR3 totals 15 residues. Germline-derived CDR1 and CDR2 are LGHNA and YSLEER. The CDR3 nucleotides are TGCGCCAGCAGCCAAATTGGGACAGGGAAAGAGACCCAGTACTTC. Translating it yields CASSQIGTGKETQYF.

Ten or more counts support this clonotype. The chain uses TRBV4-1 and TRBJ1-2; 9 positions agree with TRBD1. V was clipped by 0 bases and J by 8 bases; unmatched bases: 7. The length of the CDR3 is 15 residues. Germline assignment: CDR1 MGHRA and CDR2 YSYEKL. Here the CDR3 reads CASSQDPGQGSGYTF. For the CDR3, the DNA is TGCGCCAGCAGCCAAGATCCCGGACAGGGGTCCGGCTACACCTTC.

The chain has TRBV6-2 or TRBV6-3 and TRBJ2-7; D perhaps matches TRBD2 (5 bases). Per the germline V gene, CDR1 is MNHEY and CDR2 is SVGEGT. Trimming stripped 5 bases from V and 6 bases from J, with 14 bases between. The CDR3 has 13 residues. The CDR3 sequence is CASSENGVGEQYF. In DNA form, the CDR3 reads TGTGCCAGCAGTGAAAACGGGGTCGGCGAGCAGTACTTC.

Only one count was recorded for this clonotype. This chain uses TRBV20-1 with TRBJ2-4, with D tentatively TRBD1 (5 bases). Deletions cut 3 bases from V and 0 bases from J, with 18 bases between. The CDR3 totals 17 residues. From germline, CDR1 is DFQATT and CDR2 SNEGSKA (reference sequence). CDR3 loop: CSASGASNLLAKNIQYF. CDR3 in DNA: TGCAGTGCTAGTGGGGCCTCGAATTTACTAGCCAAAAACATTCAGTACTTC.

This clonotype was recorded once. A junction end diverges from the germline sequence, so it may reflect a read error. The chain couples TRBV6-1 to TRBJ2-1; possibly TRBD1 for D (5 bases). Germline CDR1 MNHNS, CDR2 SASEGT. This CDR3 region has 13 residues. The CDR3 is CTTTQGRQNEQFF. The CDR3 region has the DNA TGCACCACCACCCAGGGTCGACAGAATGAGCAGTTCTTC.

The chain employs TRBV29-1 and TRBJ2-5, with D perhaps TRBD1 (6 bases). The CDR3 length is 14 residues. The V end was cut by 7 bases, the J end by 8 bases, with 23 bases between. CDR1 is SQVTM, CDR2 ANQGSEA, per germline. The CDR3 DNA sequence: TGCAGCGCCGAATGGGGGCGACTCAAGAGAACCCAGTACTTC. It encodes CSAEWGRLKRTQYF.

The chain couples TRBV5-1 to TRBJ2-1; D gene unclear. The germline CDR1 and CDR2 sequences are SGHRS and YFSETQ. Trimming took off 1 base at V and 6 bases at J, with 8 bases between the two ends. The CDR3 contains 13 residues. CDR3 sequence: CASSLSLSNEQFF. CDR3 DNA: TGCGCCAGCAGCTTGTCGCTATCCAATGAGCAGTTCTTC.

This clonotype turned up a few times. The chain employs TRBV24-1 and TRBJ2-3; no firm D call. Germline V lookup: CDR1 KGHDR, CDR2 SFDVKD. Trimming took off 2 bases at V and 2 bases at J, with 1 base between the two ends. The CDR3 has 12 residues. Here the CDR3 reads CATSDYTDTQYF. The CDR3 DNA sequence: TGTGCCACCAGTGATTACACAGATACGCAGTATTTT.

This clonotype was seen more than once but under ten times. The chain couples TRBV6-5 to TRBJ2-7; 8 bases agree with TRBD1. This CDR3 contains 12 residues. Germline CDR1 and CDR2: MNHEY and SVGAGI. Trimming cost V 5 bases and J 11 bases; bases outside gene matches: 8. The DNA for the CDR3 is TGTGCCAGCAGTCAAACTGAGACAGGGGAGTACTTC. Translation gives CASSQTETGEYF.

This chain joins TRBV24-1 and TRBJ2-1; D might be TRBD2 (5 bases). The CDR3 covers 19 residues. V was trimmed by 3 bases and J by 0 bases, leaving 20 bases between them. Per the germline V gene, CDR1 is KGHDR and CDR2 is SFDVKD. In nucleotides, the CDR3 is TGTGCCACCAGTGATGCCACACCGACCCGAGGAGGCTCCTACAATGAGCAGTTCTTC. This encodes CATSDATPTRGGSYNEQFF.

The chain combines TRBV14 with TRBJ2-3, with TRBD2 matching 8 bases. The CDR3 has 15 amino acids. J was trimmed by 7 bases and V by 2 bases; bases with no gene match: 8. Germline values: CDR1 SGHDN, CDR2 FVKESK. The CDR3 coding sequence is TGTGCCAGCAGCCAACGAGCGGGAGCCTTTAATACGCAGTATTTT. Amino acid sequence: CASSQRAGAFNTQYF.